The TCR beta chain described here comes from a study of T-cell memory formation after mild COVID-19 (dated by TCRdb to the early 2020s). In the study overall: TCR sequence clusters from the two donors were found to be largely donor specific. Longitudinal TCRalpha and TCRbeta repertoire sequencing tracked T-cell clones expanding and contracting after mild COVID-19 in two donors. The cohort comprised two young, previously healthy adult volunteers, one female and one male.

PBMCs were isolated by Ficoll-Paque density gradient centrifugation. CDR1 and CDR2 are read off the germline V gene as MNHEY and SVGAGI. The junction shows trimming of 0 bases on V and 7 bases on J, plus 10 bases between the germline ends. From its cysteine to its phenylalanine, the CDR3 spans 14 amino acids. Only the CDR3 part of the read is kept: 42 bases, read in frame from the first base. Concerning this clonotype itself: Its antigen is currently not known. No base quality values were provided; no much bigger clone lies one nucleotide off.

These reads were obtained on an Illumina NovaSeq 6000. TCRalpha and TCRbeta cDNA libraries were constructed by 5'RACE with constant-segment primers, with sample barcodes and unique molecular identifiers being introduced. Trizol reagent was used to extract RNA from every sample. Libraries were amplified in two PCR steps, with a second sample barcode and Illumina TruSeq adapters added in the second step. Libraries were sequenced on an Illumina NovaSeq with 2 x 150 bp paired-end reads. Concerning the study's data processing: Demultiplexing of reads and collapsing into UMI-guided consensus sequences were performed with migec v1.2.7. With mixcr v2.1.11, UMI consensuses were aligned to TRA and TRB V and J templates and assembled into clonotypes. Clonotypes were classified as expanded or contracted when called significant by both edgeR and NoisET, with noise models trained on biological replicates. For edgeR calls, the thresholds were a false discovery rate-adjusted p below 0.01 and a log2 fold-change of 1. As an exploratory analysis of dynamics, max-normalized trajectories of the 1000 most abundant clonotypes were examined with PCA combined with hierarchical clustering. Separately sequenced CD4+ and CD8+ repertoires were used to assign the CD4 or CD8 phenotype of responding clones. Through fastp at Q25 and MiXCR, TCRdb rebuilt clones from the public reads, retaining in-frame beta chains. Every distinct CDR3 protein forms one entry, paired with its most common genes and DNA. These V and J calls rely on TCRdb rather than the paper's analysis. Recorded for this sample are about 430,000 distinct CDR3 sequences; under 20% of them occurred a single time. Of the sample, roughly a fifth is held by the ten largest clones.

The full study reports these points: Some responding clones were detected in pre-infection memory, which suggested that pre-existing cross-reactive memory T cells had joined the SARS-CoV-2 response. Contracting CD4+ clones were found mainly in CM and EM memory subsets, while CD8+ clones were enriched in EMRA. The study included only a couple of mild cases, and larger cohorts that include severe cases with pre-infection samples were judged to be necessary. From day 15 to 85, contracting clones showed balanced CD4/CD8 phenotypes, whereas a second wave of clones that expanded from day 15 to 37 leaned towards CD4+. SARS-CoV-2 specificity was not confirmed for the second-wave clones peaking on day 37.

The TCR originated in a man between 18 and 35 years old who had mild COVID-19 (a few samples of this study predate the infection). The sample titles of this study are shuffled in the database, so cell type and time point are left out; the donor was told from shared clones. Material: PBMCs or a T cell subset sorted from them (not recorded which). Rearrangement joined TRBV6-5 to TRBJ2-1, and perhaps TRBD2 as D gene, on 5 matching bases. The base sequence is TGTGCCAGCAGTTACTCGAGTGGGGAGAATGAGCAGTTCTTC. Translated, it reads CASSYSSGENEQFF.